This T cell receptor (beta chain) was documented in a study of T cells after yellow fever vaccination (dated by TCRdb to between 2017 and 2020). At the level of the whole study: Libraries from fractions with low cell numbers were prepared with the SMART-Seq v4 Ultra Low Input RNA kit. To follow T-cell clones before and after primary and booster YFV17D yellow fever vaccination, bulk TCR alpha and beta repertoires were sequenced over time. Bulk PBMC replicates and cell subsets were isolated from blood drawn at multiple timepoints before and after both primary and secondary immunization. The cohort comprised two healthy male donors, one aged 18 to 29 and one aged 30 to 40 years. Study-wide conclusions, independent of this receptor: Compared with the primary T-cell response, the secondary T-cell response was faster but weaker, reaching its peak on day 5 rather than on day 15. A small fraction of clonotypes showed up in both the CD4 and CD8 compartments, probably as a result of convergent recombination. Because abundant contaminating clonotypes from the bulk population could be contained in FACS-sorted repertoires, computational filtering was required. Most clones expanded after primary vaccination (96% of CD4 and over 80% of CD8) were re-detected after the booster, suggesting that broad memory maintenance occurred. Because only two donors were included in the study, the extent to which the findings can be generalized is limited.

At least ten counts were recorded for this clonotype. Its cognate antigen has yet to be identified. Base qualities were left out, and no much larger clone turns up one base away. TCR cDNA was synthesized by 5'RACE template switching, through which a universal primer site and unique molecular identifiers were introduced. cDNA synthesis was primed from both the TCR alpha and TCR beta constant segments. Libraries were amplified in two PCR steps, with sample barcodes and sequencing adapters added in the second step. Sequencing of the libraries was done on either Illumina HiSeq 2500 (2x100 bp) or NovaSeq (2x150 bp). As for how the authors treated the data: MIGEC handled demultiplexing of reads and collapsing into UMI consensus sequences, while MiXCR performed V(D)J alignment. Vaccine-responding clonotypes were identified with edgeR using replicate PBMC samples, with FDR below 0.01 and a log2 fold change above 5 up to day 15 being required. Bulk clonotypes were assigned CD4 or CD8 identity according to which sequenced CD4 or CD8 repertoire held them at higher abundance. TCRdb's own reprocessing of the public reads used fastp at Q25 and MiXCR and kept productive beta chains. Rows with one shared CDR3 protein collapse into an entry with the most common genes and DNA. For this entry, the V and J calls and clone size follow TCRdb and not the study's own pipeline. The sample table lists about 400,000 distinct CDR3 sequences, 6.2% of them with a count of one. Of the sample, about 15% falls within the top ten clones.

At the junction V is shortened by 3 bases and J by 4 bases, with 12 bases in between. The CDR3 goes from the cysteine to the phenylalanine over 14 residues. Here the CDR3 DNA is all that survives: 42 bases in frame from base 1. This specimen's treatment or condition label, interpreted: live attenuated yellow fever vaccine strain. At each blood-draw timepoint, two biological replicates of bulk PBMCs were obtained. A standard Ficoll-Paque protocol was used to isolate PBMCs from peripheral blood. RNA was extracted with TriZol from bulk PBMCs, CD4 and CD8 fractions, and dextramer-positive and dextramer-negative fractions.

Recombination linked TRBV12-3 or TRBV12-4 to TRBJ1-1; no D gene can be assigned with confidence. Here the sequenced sample was PBMCs, taken 5 days after the yellow fever booster vaccination. This clonotype was obtained from a man aged 30 to 39 who received the YFV17D yellow fever vaccine. The CDR3 loop reads CASSFSAGATEAFF. The DNA sequence follows: TGTGCCAGCAGTTTCAGCGCAGGAGCCACTGAAGCTTTCTTT.